The clone carrying this T cell receptor beta chain occurred many times. The source material, RNA transcripts, was used to amplify TCR beta CDR3 regions. The HTBI primer set served for first-round RT-PCR of the TCR CDR3. TCRdb fed the multiplex PCR reads into MiXCR, producing one record per CDR3 protein. The sample includes about 530,000 distinct CDR3 sequences, 17% of them seen just once. The data are from a study of T cells in Graves' hyperthyroidism and ophthalmopathy. Trimming removed 3 bases from V and 7 bases from J, with 16 bases in between. This CDR3 is built from 14 residues. The germline V gene has CDR1 SGHKS and CDR2 YYEKEE (reference sequence).

What was sequenced was blood. The origin of this receptor is a woman under 30 with Graves' ophthalmopathy. The chain couples TRBV5-5 to TRBJ1-1; D remains ambiguous. The CDR3 nucleotides read TGTGCCAGCAGCTCTGGGCTCGGCGGGAATGAAGCTTTCTTT. As protein: CASSSGLGGNEAFF. The full variable domain, its missing parts supplied by reference TRBV5-5 and TRBJ1-1, is DAGVTQSPTHLIKTRGQQVTLRCSPISGHKSVSWYQQVLGQGPQFIFQYYEKEERGRGNFPDRFSARQFPNYSSELNVNALLLGDSALYLCASSSGLGGNEAFFGQGTRLTVV.